This T cell receptor (beta chain) was sequenced in a study of blood T cell repertoires in COVID-19. At the level of the study: Collection of acute and convalescent COVID-19 samples took place in the United States, Italy and Spain. PBMCs, B-cell-depleted T cells, or T cells provided the cDNA or gDNA that made up the material.

The authors' processing: Reference gene primer amplification yielded estimated nucleated cell counts. Assay: immunoSEQ multiplex PCR; the TCRdb copy retains only in-frame clones and omits some. V, J and clone size are those of that table, while D and trimming were read from the DNA. The table shows 200,000 to 250,000 clones, with around 83% occurring only once. Germline V gene lookup returns CDR1 LGHNA and CDR2 YSLEER. The CDR3 extends over 13 amino acids. Trimming left V 0 bases short and J 7 bases short, with 6 bases between. The source material was peripheral blood. The clonotype originates from a woman between 45 and 65 years old with acute or convalescent COVID-19. The chain uses TRBV4-3 and TRBJ1-4; unclear D gene. The CDR3 DNA follows: TGCGCCAGCAGCCAAGAGAGAGGTGAAAAACTGTTTTTT. It is translated as CASSQERGEKLFF.